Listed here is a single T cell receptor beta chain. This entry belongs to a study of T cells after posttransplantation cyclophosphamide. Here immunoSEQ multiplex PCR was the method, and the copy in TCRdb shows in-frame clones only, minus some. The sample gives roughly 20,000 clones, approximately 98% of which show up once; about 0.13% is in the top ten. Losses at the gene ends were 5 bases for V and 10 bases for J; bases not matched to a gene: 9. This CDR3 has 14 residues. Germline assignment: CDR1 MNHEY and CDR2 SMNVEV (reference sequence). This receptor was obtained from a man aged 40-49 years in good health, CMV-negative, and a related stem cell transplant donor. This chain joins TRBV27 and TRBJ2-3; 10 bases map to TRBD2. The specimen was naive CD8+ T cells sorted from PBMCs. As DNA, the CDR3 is TGTGCCAGCAGTCAGCGGGGGGGAAGGGGCGCGCAGTATTTT. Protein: CASSQRGGRGAQYF.